This T cell receptor (beta chain) was sequenced in a study of CD8 T cells in Susac syndrome. General study results and limits: The study recognized that the number of individuals in its TCR sequencing and HLA analysis was relatively small.

When the RNA was reverse transcribed, random hexamers were used with an input of roughly 0.5 to 1 ug. Multiplex immunoSEQ PCR targeted 54 Vbeta and 13 Jbeta TCR beta segments. A single record per CDR3 protein comes from TCRdb applying MiXCR to the immunoSEQ multiplex PCR reads. The profile covers some 300,000 distinct CDR3 sequences, with approximately 91% appearing a single time and roughly 0.2% taken by the ten largest. The table lists this clonotype with a count of one. Its target is unknown. The sequencing input was CD8+ T cells from PBMCs. The clonotype was recovered from a human donor with multiple sclerosis.

The CDR3 nucleotides are TGTGCCAGCAGCGATAGCGGCCAAGAGACCCAGTACTTC. Protein sequence: CASSDSGQETQYF. The chain has TRBV27 and TRBJ2-5, with TRBD2 as a possible D gene (6 bases). Deletions cut 6 bases from V and 1 base from J, with 9 bases between. CDR3 length equals 13 residues. The germline CDR1 and CDR2 sequences are MNHEY and SMNVEV (reference sequence).